This T cell receptor beta chain was documented in a study of blood T cell repertoires in COVID-19. Turning to the study itself: Samples taken during acute and convalescent COVID-19 were collected in the United States, Italy and Spain.

Clones were read by immunoSEQ multiplex PCR, and TCRdb kept only the in-frame ones, dropping some. The profile shows some 100,000 clones, about 89% of them singletons. Germline V CDR1 and CDR2: LNHDA, SQIVND (reference sequence). CDR3 length equals 14 residues. V lost 11 bases, J lost 8 bases, and 21 bases lay in between. The sample was peripheral blood. This clonotype originated in a woman in her 70s with acute or convalescent COVID-19. The chain has TRBV19 and TRBJ1-4; a possible D gene is TRBD1 (5 bases). For the CDR3, the DNA is TGTGCCTCCCACGGGGGGTTTCCTCAGGAAAAACTGTTTTTT. Amino acids: CASHGGFPQEKLFF.